The T cell receptor (beta chain) under discussion was sequenced for a study of control samples from healthy donors and cancer patients. Profiled with immunoSEQ multiplex PCR; TCRdb holds only in-frame clones, not every one. This sample's clone table lists under 200,000 clones. This CDR3 has 13 amino acids. Trimming took off 5 bases at V and 1 base at J, with 7 bases between the two ends. This sequence was found in a woman in her 30s in good health. The chain has TRBV12-3 or TRBV12-4 and TRBJ2-3; D may correspond to TRBD1 or TRBD2 (6 bases each). Sequences were obtained from blood. The CDR3 loop reads CASSRGRTDTQYF. The CDR3 nucleotides read TGTGCCAGCAGTCGGGGGCGCACAGATACGCAGTATTTT.